Here is one TCR beta chain with its context. The target of this receptor is not known. At one of its ends the junction is not consistent with the germline gene, which may arise from a read error. Sequences SEHNR (CDR1) and FQNEAQ (CDR2) are obtained from the germline V gene (reference sequence). The CDR3, from cysteine to phenylalanine, totals 12 residues. CDR3 DNA only is kept here, 36 bases in frame from base 1. The sample is drawn from a study of molecular identifiers for immune sequencing clone quantification (dated 2018 in TCRdb). In the study overall: For a replicate experiment, the RNA from either about 20,000 or 100,000 naive CD8 T cells was divided into five aliquots, and four of those aliquots went on to sequencing. This methods study used CD8 T cells to benchmark TCR RNA copy counting and molecular-identifier clustering-based TCR repertoire sequencing (MIDCIRS). Broad study findings and their caveats: Modeling gave 3 to 3.5 recovered TCR RNA copies per cell versus approximately 10 by digital PCR, implying about 30% capture efficiency. Naive libraries contained spiked-in Jurkat TCR RNA (approximately ten copies' worth), which is not part of the donor repertoire. In CMV-specific effector cells, clones with more than 20 RNA copies accounted for over 97% of molecules, whereas in naive cells such clones accounted for under 1%. When barcode sub-clustering was left out, chimeric consensus sequences inflated TCR diversity, with chimeras reaching as high as 47%. Highly expanded clone sizes could be underestimated because identical TCR molecules may share a barcode. A single cell's worth of spiked-in Jurkat TCR RNA was reported detectable even among 900,000 to 1,000,000 naive CD8 T cells.

The protocol used for the library was PCR. Sequenced using an Illumina HiSeq 4000. Bulk TCR libraries were made following a previously described method, with the TCR primers given in Table S5. The Qiagen AllPrep DNA/RNA kit was used to purify total RNA. Before any analysis, reads coming from multiple sequencing runs of the same library were combined into one pool. On the authors' methods: Only reads with exact TCR constant sequence were kept, trimmed to 150 nt, and grouped by their 12-nt molecular barcodes. Reads inside each barcode group were sub-clustered using a 15% Levenshtein threshold, and a quality-weighted consensus sequence was constructed for each RNA molecule. Non-functional sequences were removed, as were lower-count sequences one edit away from another. Based on a fit of two negative binomial distributions, barcode sub-clusters having less than 20% of the maximum read count were discarded. TCRdb reprocessed the public reads (quality trimming at Q25 with fastp, clone calling with MiXCR) and kept in-frame beta chains. Each entry is one CDR3 protein sequence, shown with its most common DNA and genes. The V and J calls follow TCRdb's processing rather than the paper's. Here the sample has 88,000 or so distinct CDR3 sequences; 21% occur a single time. Together, the top ten hold 1% to 1.2% of the sample.

Naive CD8 T cell libraries were made from approximately 20,000 to 1,000,000 sorted cells using 10%, 30% or 50% of purified RNA. Naive CD8 T cells, defined as CD8+CD4-CCR7+CD45RA+, were FACS-sorted into RLT Plus buffer on a BD FACSAria II. To test detection sensitivity, Jurkat RNA equal to over nine TCR copies was added to samples of roughly 18,000-1,100,000 naive CD8 T cells. Enrichment of CD8 T cells was done with RosetteSep CD8+ T Cell Enrichment Cocktail plus Ficoll-Paque, and ACK red cell lysis came afterward. Sequencing was carried out using naive CD8+ T cells from blood, with Jurkat cell RNA spiked in. The meaning of the sample's cell subset or site label: FACS-sorted CD8+CD4-CCR7+CD45RA+ naive T cells. The chain couples TRBV7-9 to TRBJ2-5; the D gene is unclear. The source of this sequence is a human donor in good health. Some libraries in this study had Jurkat cell RNA spiked in. The encoded CDR3 is CASSMIPVTQCF. The DNA sequence is TGTGCCAGCAGCATGATACCTGTGACCCAGTGCTTC.